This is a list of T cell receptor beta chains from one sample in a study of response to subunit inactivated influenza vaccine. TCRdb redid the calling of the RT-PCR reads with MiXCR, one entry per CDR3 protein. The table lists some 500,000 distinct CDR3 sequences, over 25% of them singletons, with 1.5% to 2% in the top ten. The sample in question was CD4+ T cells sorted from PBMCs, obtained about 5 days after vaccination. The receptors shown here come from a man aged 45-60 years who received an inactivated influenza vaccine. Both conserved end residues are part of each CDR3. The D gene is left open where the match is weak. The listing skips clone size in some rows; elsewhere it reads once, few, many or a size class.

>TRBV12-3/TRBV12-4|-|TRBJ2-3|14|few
CASSLPQRTDTQYF
TGTGCCAGCAGTTTACCTCAAAGGACAGATACGCAGTATTTT
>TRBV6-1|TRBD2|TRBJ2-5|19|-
CASRKTPGLAGAIRETQYF
TGTGCCAGCAGAAAGACTCCGGGACTAGCGGGGGCCATACGAGAGACCCAGTACTTC
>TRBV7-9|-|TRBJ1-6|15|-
CASSLARIGASPLHF
TGTGCCAGCAGCTTAGCGAGGATAGGGGCTTCACCCCTCCACTTT
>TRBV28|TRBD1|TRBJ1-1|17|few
CASSLLGRGLVNTEAFF
TGTGCCAGCAGTTTATTGGGCAGGGGGCTGGTGAACACTGAAGCTTTCTTT
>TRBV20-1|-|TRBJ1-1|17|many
CSARDRRWGALNTEAFF
TGCAGTGCTAGAGATAGGAGATGGGGGGCATTGAACACTGAAGCTTTCTTT
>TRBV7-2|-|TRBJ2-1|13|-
CASSLAWADEQFF
TGTGCCAGCAGCTTAGCTTGGGCCGATGAGCAGTTCTTC
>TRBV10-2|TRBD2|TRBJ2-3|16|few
CASRIRLAGSTDTQYF
TGCGCCAGCAGGATAAGACTAGCGGGGAGCACAGATACGCAGTATTTT
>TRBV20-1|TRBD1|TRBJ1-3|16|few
CSAPPLGTGAGNTIYF
TGCAGTGCCCCACCTTTGGGGACAGGGGCTGGAAACACCATATATTTT
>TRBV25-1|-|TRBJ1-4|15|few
CASSEYLQGNEKLFF
TGTGCCAGCAGTGAATATCTACAGGGTAATGAAAAACTGTTTTTT
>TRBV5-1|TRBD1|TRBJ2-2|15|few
CASSVRDSATGELFF
TGCGCCAGCAGCGTTAGGGACAGCGCCACCGGGGAGCTGTTTTTT
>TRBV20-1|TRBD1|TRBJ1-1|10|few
CSALVQGHFF
TGCAGTGCTTTAGTACAGGGGCACTTCTTT
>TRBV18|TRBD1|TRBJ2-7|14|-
CASSLTGSPYEQYF
TGTGCCAGCTCACTGACAGGGTCACCCTACGAGCAGTACTTC
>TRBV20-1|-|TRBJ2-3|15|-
CSARREIRGPDTQYF
TGCAGTGCTAGGCGAGAGATCCGGGGCCCAGATACGCAGTATTTT
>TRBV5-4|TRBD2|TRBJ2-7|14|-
CASSSNGGAYEQYF
TGTGCCAGCAGTAGTAACGGGGGGGCCTACGAGCAGTACTTC
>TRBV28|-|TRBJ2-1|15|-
CASSLMLARYNEQFF
TGTGCCAGCAGTTTAATGCTAGCAAGGTACAATGAGCAGTTCTTC
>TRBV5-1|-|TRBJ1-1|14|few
CASSLGRSNTEAFF
TGCGCCAGCTCCCTAGGCAGGTCCAACACTGAAGCTTTCTTT
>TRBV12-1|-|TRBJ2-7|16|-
CASRLPKGQATYEQYF
TGTGCCAGCAGACTGCCTAAGGGTCAGGCAACCTACGAGCAGTACTTC
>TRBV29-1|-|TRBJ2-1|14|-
CSVEFGGNFNEQFF
TGCAGCGTTGAGTTTGGCGGCAACTTCAATGAGCAGTTCTTC
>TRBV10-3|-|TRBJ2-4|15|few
CAISPDRLAKNIQYF
TGTGCCATCAGTCCGGACAGATTAGCCAAAAACATTCAGTACTTC
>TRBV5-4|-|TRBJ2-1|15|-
CASSLPESSYNEQFF
TGTGCCAGCAGTTTACCAGAGAGCTCCTACAATGAGCAGTTCTTC
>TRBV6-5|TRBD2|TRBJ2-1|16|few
CASSSLSGRAYNEQFF
TGTGCCAGCAGTTCCCTTAGCGGGAGGGCCTACAATGAGCAGTTCTTC
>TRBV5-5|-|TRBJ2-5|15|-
CASSLLTGSQETQYF
TGTGCCAGCAGCTTGTTAACAGGGTCCCAAGAGACCCAGTACTTC
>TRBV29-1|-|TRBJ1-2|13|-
CSVDEGASYGYTF
TGCAGCGTTGACGAGGGTGCTAGCTATGGCTACACCTTC
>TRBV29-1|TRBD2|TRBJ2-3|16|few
CSVERGGMARTDTQYF
TGCAGCGTCGAGCGGGGGGGAATGGCACGGACAGATACGCAGTATTTT
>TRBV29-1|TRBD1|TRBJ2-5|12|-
CSTRQGAETQYF
TGCAGCACCCGACAGGGGGCAGAGACCCAGTACTTC
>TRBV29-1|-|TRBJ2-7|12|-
CSVESGSHEQYF
TGCAGCGTTGAGTCAGGGTCCCACGAGCAGTACTTC
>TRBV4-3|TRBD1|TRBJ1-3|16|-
CASSQDGGQNGNTIYF
TGCGCCAGCAGCCAAGATGGGGGACAGAATGGAAACACCATATATTTT
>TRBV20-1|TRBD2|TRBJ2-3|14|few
CSARQAGSLDTQYF
TGCAGTGCCCGACAAGCGGGGTCGCTAGATACGCAGTATTTT
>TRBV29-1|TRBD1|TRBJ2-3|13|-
CSVEKGQTNTQYF
TGCAGCGTTGAAAAGGGACAGACCAATACGCAGTATTTT
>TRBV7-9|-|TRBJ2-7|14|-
CASGPGLPDYEQYF
TGTGCCAGCGGACCGGGACTCCCAGACTACGAGCAGTACTTC
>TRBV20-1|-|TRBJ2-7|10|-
CSAYPHEQYF
TGCAGTGCTTACCCCCACGAGCAGTACTTC
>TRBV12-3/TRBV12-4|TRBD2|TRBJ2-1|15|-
CASSLTSGGALEQFF
TGTGCCAGCAGCCTTACTAGCGGGGGGGCCCTTGAGCAGTTCTTC